One sample yielded the 30 T cell receptor beta chains listed below, sequenced in a study of OX40 agonist ivuxolimab in advanced cancers. Clones were read by immunoSEQ multiplex PCR, and TCRdb kept only the in-frame ones, dropping some. This sample has 100,000 to 150,000 clones, with just over 90% found just once. Sequencing was performed on CD4+ or CD8+ T cells sorted from blood, taken in a trial of the OX40 agonist ivuxolimab. These receptors were obtained from an adult with an advanced solid tumor such as melanoma, head and neck, liver or kidney cancer.

The V gene is TRBV6-6, the J gene TRBJ2-1; D gene uncertain. Per germline, CDR1 MNHNY and CDR2 SVGAGI (reference sequence). The germline V and J ends were trimmed by 6 bases and 0 bases, with 15 bases remaining between them. The CDR3 loop spans 16 amino acids. The CDR3, as DNA: TGTGCCAGCAGGAGTGCCCATGAAAGCTCCTACAATGAGCAGTTCTTC. Amino acids: CASRSAHESSYNEQFF.

V and J are TRBV5-5 and TRBJ1-2; D may be TRBD1 (5 bases). Trimming removed 0 bases from V and 5 bases from J, with 8 bases in between. Germline lookup yields CDR1 SGHKS and CDR2 YYEKEE (reference sequence). The CDR3 length is 13 residues. The CDR3 region has the DNA TGTGCCAGCAGCTTGGCTACAGGATATGGCTACACCTTC. Residues: CASSLATGYGYTF.

CDR3 nucleotide sequence: TGTGCCAGCAGTGTTTTGGGGACCACCTACAATGAGCAGTTCTTC. It specifies CASSVLGTTYNEQFF. This rearrangement joins TRBV2 to TRBJ2-1, with D possibly called TRBD1 or TRBD2 (5 bases each). The CDR3 has 15 residues. V was pared by 4 bases and J by 2 bases, with 12 bases between. Germline values: CDR1 SNHLY, CDR2 FYNNEI.

This clone was seen just once. J is TRBJ1-1 and V is TRBV28; the D gene is possibly TRBD1 (5 bases). Germline lookup yields CDR1 MDHEN and CDR2 SYDVKM. Trimming shortened V by 5 bases and J by 1 base, and 14 bases separated the two germline ends. The CDR3 is 15 amino acids. CDR3 DNA sequence: TGTGCCAGCAGTCGAGGGCCAGGGACGAACACTGAAGCTTTCTTT. It codes for CASSRGPGTNTEAFF.

The chain recombines TRBV2 with TRBJ2-7; 8 bases map to TRBD2. Germline values: CDR1 SNHLY, CDR2 FYNNEI. There are 15 residues in the CDR3. Germline trimming cut 6 bases from V and 4 bases from J; bases unmatched to any gene: 11. Here the CDR3 DNA reads TGTGCCAGCAGGGCTAGCGGGCAAAATAGGTACGAGCAGTACTTC. Amino acids: CASRASGQNRYEQYF.

The genes are TRBV19 and TRBJ1-2; D ambiguous. Between the trimmed V and J ends, which lost 3 bases and 4 bases, there was a span of 15 bases. The CDR3 length is 15 residues. Germline V CDR1 and CDR2: LNHDA, SQIVND (reference sequence). This chain's CDR3 is CASSMEGLLGYGYTF. CDR3 nucleotide sequence: TGTGCCAGTAGTATGGAAGGGTTGCTTGGCTATGGCTACACCTTC.

This chain connects TRBV12-5 to TRBJ2-3; possibly TRBD1 for D (5 bases). The CDR3 sequence is 15 residues long. V was trimmed by 1 base and J by 4 bases, leaving 12 bases between them. The germline V gene encodes CDR1 LGHNT and CDR2 FRNRAP. The DNA of the CDR3 is TGTGCTAGTGGTTTGGCCCCAGGGCGGCCAGATACGCAGTATTTT. Translation: CASGLAPGRPDTQYF.

The CDR3 coding sequence is TGTGCCAGCAAGAGGGAAGGTTCCACAGATACGCAGTATTTT. Amino acids: CASKREGSTDTQYF. The chain employs TRBV27 and TRBJ2-3, with D perhaps TRBD2 (5 bases). The CDR3 runs 14 residues. Trimming removed 7 bases at V and 2 bases at J, with 13 bases between. The germline V gene encodes CDR1 MNHEY and CDR2 SMNVEV (reference sequence).

The chain employs TRBV5-4 and TRBJ2-7; D is possibly TRBD2 (5 bases). Germline V gene lookup returns CDR1 SGHNT and CDR2 YYREEE (reference sequence). This CDR3 region has 15 residues. With 0 bases removed from V and 3 bases from J, the gap between germline ends came to 13 bases. CDR3: CASSLEVTRNYEQYF. The CDR3 DNA sequence: TGTGCCAGCAGCTTGGAGGTTACTAGAAACTACGAGCAGTACTTC. The full variable domain, in which reference TRBV5-4 and TRBJ2-7 provide the parts outside the CDR3, is ETGVTQSPTHLIKTRGQQVTLRCSSQSGHNTVSWYQQALGQGPQFIFQYYREEENGRGNFPPRFSGLQFPNYSSELNVNALELDDSALYLCASSLEVTRNYEQYFGPGTRLTVT.

This chain links TRBV19 with TRBJ2-7, with D perhaps TRBD2 (5 bases). Looked up from germline, CDR1 is LNHDA and CDR2 is SQIVND (reference sequence). Trimming took off 3 bases at V and 3 bases at J, with 9 bases between the two ends. The CDR3 sequence is 13 residues long. The CDR3 here is CASSMGAGYEQYF. CDR3 bases: TGTGCCAGTAGTATGGGAGCAGGCTACGAGCAGTACTTC.

The rearrangement joins TRBV18 to TRBJ2-7; unclear D gene. Germline V CDR1 and CDR2: KGHSH, LQKENI. The CDR3 spans 13 residues. Trimming shortened V by 8 bases and J by 5 bases, and 16 bases separated the two germline ends. As DNA, the CDR3 is TGTGCCAGCACATACCTAGGTGGGGACGAGCAGTACTTC. This translates into CASTYLGGDEQYF.

The chain is built from TRBV7-2 and TRBJ1-5; D is unclear. Germline V gene data show CDR1 as SGHTA and CDR2 as FQGNSA. This CDR3 comprises 14 residues. Trimming cost V 0 bases and J 6 bases, with 9 bases left between them. The DNA of the CDR3 is TGTGCCAGCAGCTTAGCAGGTCGAGGTCAGCCCCAGCATTTT. Its protein product is CASSLAGRGQPQHF.

Only one count was recorded for this clone. The chain carries TRBV7-6 and TRBJ2-5; D might be TRBD2 (6 bases). The V end lost 2 bases, the J end lost 1 base, and 11 bases lay between the germline ends. The V gene's germline CDR1 is SGHVS and CDR2 FNYEAQ. The length of the CDR3 is 15 residues. The CDR3 DNA reads as TGTGCCAGCAGCTTATTGCAGGGAGGCCAAGAGACCCAGTACTTC. Amino acid sequence: CASSLLQGGQETQYF.

The chain combines TRBV28 with TRBJ1-3; perhaps TRBD1 as D (6 bases). With 3 bases removed from V and 4 bases from J, the gap between germline ends came to 13 bases. The CDR3 is 15 residues long. The germline V gene encodes CDR1 MDHEN and CDR2 SYDVKM. In DNA, the CDR3 is TGTGCCAGCAGTTTGTGGGGGCGCTCCGGAAACACCATATATTTT. It codes for CASSLWGRSGNTIYF.

The rearrangement uses TRBV19 and TRBJ2-1, with D uncertain. With 3 bases removed from V and 1 base from J, the gap between germline ends came to 10 bases. The CDR3 consists of 15 residues. Germline CDR1 LNHDA, CDR2 SQIVND (reference sequence). CDR3 in DNA: TGTGCCAGTAGTATGGGTGGTATTTCCTACAATGAGCAGTTCTTC. Translated: CASSMGGISYNEQFF.

The chain has TRBV18 and TRBJ2-5, with D possibly TRBD2 on 6 matching bases. The V gene's germline CDR1 is KGHSH and CDR2 LQKENI. The CDR3 runs to 14 residues. V was clipped by 5 bases and J by 4 bases, with 14 bases between them. Here the CDR3 reads CASSKPGAPETQYF. As DNA, the CDR3 is TGTGCCAGCTCAAAGCCGGGAGCACCAGAGACCCAGTACTTC. Using reference TRBV18 and TRBJ2-5 for the parts outside the CDR3, the full variable domain is NAGVMQNPRHLVRRRGQEARLRCSPMKGHSHVYWYRQLPEEGLKFMVYLQKENIIDESGMPKERFSAEFPKEGPSILRIQQVVRGDSAAYFCASSKPGAPETQYFGPGTRLLVL.

J is TRBJ2-7 and V is TRBV7-2; no clear D gene. CDR1 and CDR2 from the germline V gene are SGHTA and FQGNSA. V dropped 1 base and J dropped 0 bases, with 7 bases sitting between them. The CDR3 has 14 residues. The CDR3 loop reads CASSLEGSSYEQYF. For the CDR3, the DNA is TGTGCCAGCAGCTTAGAAGGGTCCTCCTACGAGCAGTACTTC.

The genes are TRBV27 and TRBJ1-4, with D unclear. V lost 0 bases, J lost 10 bases, and 15 bases lay in between. The CDR3 is 15 amino acids. Germline assignment: CDR1 MNHEY and CDR2 SMNVEV (reference sequence). The CDR3 DNA follows: TGTGCCAGCAGTTTATCGGGCTCCGGGCGGGGAAAACTGTTTTTT. Translating gives CASSLSGSGRGKLFF.

The chain combines TRBV10-3 with TRBJ1-4; D call uncertain. Trimming left V 8 bases short and J 8 bases short, with 6 bases between. Germline V lookup: CDR1 ENHRY, CDR2 SYGVKD. The CDR3 contains 10 residues. As DNA, the CDR3 is TGTGCCATCGGCGACGAAAAACTGTTTTTT. This codes for CAIGDEKLFF.

The chain has TRBV10-3 and TRBJ2-5; 10 bases align to TRBD1. The CDR3 is 12 amino acids. Trimming at V came to 8 bases and at J to 5 bases, leaving 2 bases not matched to a gene. Germline V gene data show CDR1 as ENHRY and CDR2 as SYGVKD. The CDR3 DNA is TGTGCCATCGGGACAGGGGAGGAGACCCAGTACTTC. Its protein is CAIGTGEETQYF.

This sequence joins TRBV25-1 and TRBJ2-2; D gene uncertain. Looked up from germline, CDR1 is MGHDK and CDR2 is SYGVNS. CDR3 length equals 14 residues. The germline V and J ends were trimmed by 5 bases and 0 bases, with 7 bases remaining between them. CDR3 residues: CASSPYTNTGELFF. The CDR3 DNA is TGTGCCAGCAGTCCCTACACGAACACCGGGGAGCTGTTTTTT.

This rearrangement joins TRBV5-1 to TRBJ1-4, with 7 bases fitting TRBD1. The V gene's germline CDR1 is SGHRS and CDR2 YFSETQ. V dropped 1 base and J dropped 3; count of bases not matched to a gene: 3. The CDR3 runs to 15 residues. The CDR3: CASSLPTGSNEKLFF. Written as DNA, the CDR3 is TGCGCCAGCAGCTTGCCGACAGGGTCTAATGAAAAACTGTTTTTT.

V is TRBV28 and J is TRBJ2-7; D unclear. Between the trimmed V and J ends, which lost 7 bases and 0 bases, there was a span of 16 bases. Germline V gene data show CDR1 as MDHEN and CDR2 as SYDVKM. The length of the CDR3 is 15 residues. This CDR3 reads CASTMWTRVSYEQYF. Written as DNA, the CDR3 is TGTGCCAGCACTATGTGGACCAGAGTCTCCTACGAGCAGTACTTC. Full variable domain (remainder filled in from reference TRBV28 and TRBJ2-7): DVKVTQSSRYLVKRTGEKVFLECVQDMDHENMFWYRQDPGLGLRLIYFSYDVKMKEKGDIPEGYSVSREKKERFSLILESASTNQTSMYLCASTMWTRVSYEQYFGPGTRLTVT.

The chain employs TRBV6-5 and TRBJ2-7, with D tentatively TRBD1 or TRBD2 (6 bases each). V lost 4 bases and J lost 6, with 13 bases in between. The CDR3 has 13 residues. Germline V gene sequence: CDR1 MNHEY, CDR2 SVGAGI. CDR3 loop: CASSWGLAREQYF. The CDR3 DNA is TGTGCCAGCAGTTGGGGGCTAGCGCGCGAGCAGTACTTC.

The rearrangement links TRBV4-1 to TRBJ2-1; 14 bases map to TRBD2. V lost 2 bases and J lost 7; bases outside the gene matches: 7. From germline, CDR1 is MGHRA and CDR2 YSYEKL. CDR3 length equals 17 residues. The chain's CDR3 is CASSQFFGTSGSNEQFF. The CDR3 nucleotides are TGCGCCAGCAGCCAATTCTTTGGGACTAGCGGGAGTAATGAGCAGTTCTTC.

This rearrangement joins TRBV9 to TRBJ2-2; D may be TRBD1 (7 bases). The CDR3 length is 15 residues. V lost 2 bases and J lost 7, with 15 bases in between. Germline V gene lookup returns CDR1 SGDLS and CDR2 YYNGEE. As DNA, the CDR3 is TGTGCCAGCAGCGTTACCACAGGGGAGGACGGGGAGCTGTTTTTT. Protein product: CASSVTTGEDGELFF.

This clone came up once. This chain connects TRBV5-1 to TRBJ2-7; TRBD2 aligns across 12 bases. CDR1 and CDR2 from the germline V gene are SGHRS and YFSETQ. J was trimmed by 2 bases and V by 6 bases; bases with no gene match: 9. The CDR3 totals 16 residues. The CDR3 is CASKALAGGIAYEQYF. CDR3 sequence (DNA): TGCGCCAGCAAGGCACTAGCGGGAGGTATCGCCTACGAGCAGTACTTC.

The rearrangement uses TRBV10-3 and TRBJ2-2; maybe TRBD2 (7 bases). V shed 8 bases and J shed 5 bases, with 15 bases lying between them. Germline CDR1 is ENHRY and CDR2 is SYGVKD. CDR3 length: 14 residues. In DNA form, the CDR3 reads TGTGCCATCCGAGGGGGGGACGGAACCGGGGAGCTGTTTTTT. Its protein is CAIRGGDGTGELFF.

This clone was detected once. The chain uses TRBV6-6 and TRBJ2-5; 10 bases match TRBD1. CDR1 MNHNY and CDR2 SVGAGI come from the germline V gene (reference sequence). CDR3 size: 15 residues. The J segment lost 4 bases and the V segment lost 5 bases, leaving 7 bases of the junction unmatched. The CDR3 protein is CASSPTGGRRETQYF. The CDR3, as DNA: TGTGCCAGCAGTCCGACAGGGGGCAGGAGAGAGACCCAGTACTTC.

This clone was seen a few times. The chain links TRBV2 to TRBJ1-3, with TRBD1 identical over 9 bases. This CDR3 is built from 15 residues. Trimming cost V 2 bases and J 7 bases; bases outside gene matches: 6. The V gene's germline CDR1 is SNHLY and CDR2 FYNNEI. Here the CDR3 reads CASSELYGQGNTIYF. The CDR3 coding sequence is TGTGCCAGCAGTGAATTGTACGGACAGGGGAACACCATATATTTT.